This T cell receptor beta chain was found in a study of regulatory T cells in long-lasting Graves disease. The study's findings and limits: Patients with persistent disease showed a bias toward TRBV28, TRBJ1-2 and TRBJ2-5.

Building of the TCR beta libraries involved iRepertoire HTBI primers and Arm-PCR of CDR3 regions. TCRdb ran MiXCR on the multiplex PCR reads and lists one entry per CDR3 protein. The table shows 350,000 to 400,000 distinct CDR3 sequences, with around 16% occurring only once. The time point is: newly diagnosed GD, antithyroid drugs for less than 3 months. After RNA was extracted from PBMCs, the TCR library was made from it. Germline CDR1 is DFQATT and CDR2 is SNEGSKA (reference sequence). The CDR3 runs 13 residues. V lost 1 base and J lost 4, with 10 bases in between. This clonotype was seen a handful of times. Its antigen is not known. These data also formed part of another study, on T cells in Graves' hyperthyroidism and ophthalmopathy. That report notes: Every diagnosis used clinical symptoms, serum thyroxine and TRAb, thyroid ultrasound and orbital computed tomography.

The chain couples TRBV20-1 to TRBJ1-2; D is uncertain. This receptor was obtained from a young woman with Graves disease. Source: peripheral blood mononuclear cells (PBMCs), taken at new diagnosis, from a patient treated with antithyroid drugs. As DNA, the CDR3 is TGCAGTGCTAGAGGACCTTTGATCTATGGCTACACCTTC. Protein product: CSARGPLIYGYTF.